This T cell receptor beta chain was documented in a study of shared clonotypes between healthy human individuals. About the study: The cohort comprised a couple of women and a few men. Their ages spanned 18 to 49 years. Findings of the study overall: The represented genetic and exposure-history diversity was limited by the small number of donors.

Clones were sequenced by immunoSEQ multiplex PCR, and TCRdb holds only the in-frame ones, with some missing. The table shows roughly 2.4 million clones, with roughly 95% occurring only once. Donors comprised only Caucasian adults living in Nashville, Tennessee. CD4+ cells yielded CD45RA+ naive and CD45RA-negative memory subsets. Germline V gives CDR1 MDHEN, CDR2 SYDVKM. The CDR3 covers 13 residues. Deletions cut 5 bases from V and 4 bases from J, with 12 bases between. As concerns this clone: Its antigen is unidentified.

Sequencing was done on a sample of naive CD4+ T cells sorted from blood. Subset indicated: CD45RA+ positively selected. The chain combines TRBV28 with TRBJ2-7; perhaps D is TRBD1 or TRBD2 (5 bases each). This clonotype was sampled from a man aged 18 to 29 in good health. The CDR3 protein is CASSRGTIYEQYF. CDR3 bases: TGTGCCAGCAGTAGAGGGACGATTTACGAGCAGTACTTC.